This T cell receptor (beta chain) comes out of a study of blood T cells in healthy people across ages (dated by TCRdb to the mid-2010s). Concerning the study at large: In model experiments, template switching captured about one uniquely barcoded TCR beta cDNA molecule for every two T cells. The study measured age-related changes in TCR beta repertoire diversity using deep sequencing normalized with unique cDNA molecular identifiers. The donors were divided into four age groups: young (average about 15 years), middle-aged (around 37), aged (approximately 59) and long-lived (around 87). To avoid experimental bias, donors of different ages were randomly spread across the sequencing lanes. The study analyzed two additional independent replicas of 1 million unique cDNA reads from the same blood draw for two donors, one aged 18 to 30 and one aged 80 or older.

Donors were 30 to 45 systemically healthy Caucasian individuals from Russia aged roughly 6 to 95 years. Each donor gave 9 to 10 milliliters of peripheral blood, collected into EDTA-treated Vacutainer tubes. Ficoll-Paque density-gradient centrifugation was used to isolate PBMCs, with at least 7 million per sample. Trizol reagent was used to extract total RNA from PBMCs, with at least 6 micrograms per sample. For every donor, an aliquot of PBMCs went through flow cytometry to measure the percentages of naive CD45RAhigh/CD27high T cells. The library was obtained by 5' RACE. The data were produced on an Illumina HiSeq 2500. A second PCR of about 7 to 12 cycles was run with a J-beta primer mix and a sample-barcoded 5' primer. A unique molecular identifier was introduced onto each TCR beta cDNA molecule by a template-switch 5' adaptor carrying 12 random nucleotides. Each sample yielded at least 3 million CDR3-containing paired-end reads. The Mint cDNA synthesis kit, primed by a TRBC-specific oligonucleotide, was used to synthesize first-strand cDNA from all RNA. After uracil-DNA glycosylase treatment, a first 18-cycle PCR used universal primers M1SS and BC2_uni_R on all cDNA. On the authors' methods: For normalization, 1 million high-quality reads were randomly selected from each sample, with every read carrying a distinct molecular identifier. Instead of being binned into consensus sequences, reads that shared molecular identifiers were thrown out. MiTCR, with a Q25 quality threshold and the strictest error-elimination algorithm, was used for CDR3 identification, clonotype clustering and error correction. A nonparametric unseen species model using Euler transformation provided a lower-bound estimate of total TCR beta diversity. The public reads were reanalyzed by TCRdb: fastp trimming at Q25, MiXCR alignment, in-frame beta chains only. Every CDR3 protein is listed once, alongside the most common genes and DNA of its rows. Here the V and J calls rest on TCRdb's processing, not on the authors' analysis. The table for this sample lists roughly 930,000 distinct CDR3 sequences; under 50% of them were counted only once. The ten largest account for around 15% of the sample.

Summary of the overall study and its limitations: Because the CMV infection status of the donors was unknown, age-related changes in expanded clonotypes may potentially have been confounded. The percentage of naive T cells measured by flow cytometry correlated strongly with observed TCR beta diversity. Since profiling was done on bulk unsorted PBMCs, naive and antigen-experienced compartments could not be conclusively compared. Compared with the aged group, more naive CD4+ T cells, fewer expanded clones and increased TCR diversity were shown by the long-lived group, suggesting age selection. Observed TCR beta diversity per million T cells fell roughly linearly with age, and a significant reduction was already apparent by age around 40. Estimates of total diversity from one million sequenced T cells were regarded as lower bounds and underestimates.

In regard to this clonotype: The antigen this receptor binds is unknown. There are no base qualities to consult, and no much larger clone falls within one base.

The CDR3 goes from the cysteine to the phenylalanine over 14 residues. Left in the record is the CDR3 DNA by itself, 42 bases read in frame from the first base. A distance of 8 bases separates the germline ends of V and J, which lose 4 bases and 0 bases respectively. CDR1 and CDR2, looked up from the germline V gene, are KGHDR and SFDVKD. Material for sequencing was blood. The receptor was isolated from a man aged 25-45 years in good health. The V and J segments used are TRBV24-1 and TRBJ1-2, with a weak D call of TRBD1 (5 bases match). The CDR3 loop reads CATSETAANYGYTF. The DNA sequence is TGTGCCACCAGTGAGACAGCCGCTAACTATGGCTACACCTTC.